A selection of T cell receptor beta chains follows, all from one sample in a study of blood T cell repertoires in COVID-19. TCRdb's table, derived via immunoSEQ multiplex PCR, lists solely in-frame clones and lacks some. Among about 66,000 clones listed, under 90% were seen once. The sequenced sample was peripheral blood. The receptors were gathered from a man between 60 and 75 years old with acute or convalescent COVID-19. Each CDR3 is given with its conserved first and last residue. The D gene is left open where the match is weak. Size is stated for part of the rows, as once, few or many counts, or as a class when the clone is expanded.

abundance	v_gene	d_gene	j_gene	CDR3nt	CDR3aa
.	TRBV7-8	.	TRBJ1-1	TGTGCCAGCAGCTTAGTCCCAGGGTTGATAGCTTTCTTT	CASSLVPGLIAFF
.	TRBV11-2	.	TRBJ2-3	TGTGCCAGCAGCCCAGCGAACGTTTGGGAGGATACGCAGTATTTT	CASSPANVWEDTQYF
.	TRBV7-9	TRBD1	TRBJ1-1	TGTGCCAGCAGCAATACCGGGACAGGGGGCAGAGCTTTCTTT	CASSNTGTGGRAFF
.	TRBV18	.	TRBJ1-1	TGTGCCAGCTCACTCCTCCCGACAGGTAGCATGAACACTGAAGCTTTCTTT	CASSLLPTGSMNTEAFF
.	TRBV10-1	.	TRBJ1-1	TGCGCCAGCAGTGAGACCCTCACAGGGCTCACTGAAGCTTTCTTT	CASSETLTGLTEAFF
.	TRBV6-5	TRBD2	TRBJ2-3	TGTGCCAGCAGGACAGCGGGGGGGCCGGATACGCAGTATTTT	CASRTAGGPDTQYF
.	TRBV5-4	TRBD2	TRBJ2-3	TGTGCCAGCAGCATTAATCGCGGGGGTTTCCTACCAGATACGCAGTATTTT	CASSINRGGFLPDTQYF
.	TRBV7-3	TRBD1	TRBJ1-4	TGTGCCAGCAGCGGGCCGGGACAGGTGGGAATTGGGGTGTTTTTT	CASSGPGQVGIGVFF
.	TRBV2	.	TRBJ2-1	TGTGCCAGCAGTGGAAGAGGGGGCAATGAGCAGTTCTTC	CASSGRGGNEQFF
.	TRBV27	.	TRBJ2-1	TGTGCCAGCAGTTTTAGTGAGACTCCTTACAATGAGCAGTTCTTC	CASSFSETPYNEQFF
.	TRBV2	TRBD1	TRBJ1-2	TGTGCCAGCAGTGAACTCAGACAGGGTAATGGCTACACCTTC	CASSELRQGNGYTF
once	TRBV19	TRBD1	TRBJ2-3	TGTGCCAGTAGGGGACAGAGTACAGATACGCAGTATTTT	CASRGQSTDTQYF
.	TRBV30	TRBD1	TRBJ1-3	TGTGCCTGGAGTACAGGGGGCTCTGGAAACACCATATATTTT	CAWSTGGSGNTIYF
.	TRBV5-1	.	TRBJ1-1	TGCGCCAGCAGCAGAAACAGGGATGGCACTGAAGCTTTCTTT	CASSRNRDGTEAFF
.	TRBV13	TRBD1	TRBJ2-7	TGTGCCAGCAGCTACTTACAGGGGGAAATCTACGAGCAGTACTTC	CASSYLQGEIYEQYF
.	TRBV12-5	.	TRBJ1-6	TGTGCTAGTGGTATCCGGAGCTCCTATAATTCACCCCTCCACTTT	CASGIRSSYNSPLHF
.	TRBV5-4	TRBD2	TRBJ2-1	TGTGCCAGCAGCCGGCTAGCGGGGGGTAACTATGAGCAGTTCTTC	CASSRLAGGNYEQFF
few	TRBV3-1/TRBV3-2	.	TRBJ2-3	TGTGCCAGCAGCCAGGGGGGGGGCTTCGCAGATACGCAGTATTTT	CASSQGGGFADTQYF
.	TRBV3-1/TRBV3-2	.	TRBJ1-4	TGTGCCAGCAGCCAAGTTGCAGGTAGTCATGAAAAACTGTTTTTT	CASSQVAGSHEKLFF
.	TRBV4-1	.	TRBJ2-1	TGCGCCAGCAGCCAAGATTCGGGGGAGCCCCTCTACAATGAGCAGTTCTTC	CASSQDSGEPLYNEQFF
.	TRBV4-1	.	TRBJ1-1	TGCGCCAGCAGCCAGGGGCGACAGCGAATGAACACTGAAGCTTTCTTT	CASSQGRQRMNTEAFF
.	TRBV2	TRBD2	TRBJ2-3	TGTGCCAGCAGTGTAAGACTAGCGGGGGTGACAGATACGCAGTATTTT	CASSVRLAGVTDTQYF
.	TRBV29-1	.	TRBJ2-7	TGCAGCGTTAAGGGGTCCACCTACGAGCAGTACTTC	CSVKGSTYEQYF
once	TRBV12-3/TRBV12-4	.	TRBJ2-7	TGTGCCAGCAGTTTAGGACTTTCCGAGCAGTACTTC	CASSLGLSEQYF
once	TRBV2	.	TRBJ1-2	TGTGCCAGCAGTGTAGGGGGGGCCTATGGCTACACCTTC	CASSVGGAYGYTF